Below are 5 T cell receptor beta chains sequenced from a single sample in a study of STAT5B mutations in CD4+ large granular lymphocyte leukemia. The data were produced by immunoSEQ multiplex PCR, yet TCRdb's version contains in-frame clones alone and is incomplete. The data hold about 48,000 clones, with 55% to 75% observed a single time. Sequenced sample: CD4+ T cells from blood buffy coats. These receptors all come from a human donor in good health.

J is TRBJ1-2 and V is TRBV9; D is unclear. Deletions cut 3 bases from V and 4 bases from J, with 16 bases between. Germline V gene data show CDR1 as SGDLS and CDR2 as YYNGEE. The CDR3 extends over 15 amino acids. Here the CDR3 DNA reads TGTGCCAGCAGCGCGGCGGACGGCAATCCCTATGGCTACACCTTC. Translated, it gives CASSAADGNPYGYTF.

This chain joins TRBV5-1 and TRBJ2-5, with 7 positions matching TRBD1. From germline, CDR1 is SGHRS and CDR2 YFSETQ. This CDR3 comprises 17 residues. V gave up 4 bases and J gave up 4 bases; unmatched junction bases: 16. The CDR3 DNA follows: TGCGCCAGCAGCCCTGGACCGGGACAGTTCTTGCGAGAGACCCAGTACTTC. Translating gives CASSPGPGQFLRETQYF.

The chain has TRBV2 and TRBJ2-7, with TRBD1 identical over 8 bases. With V trimmed by 7 bases and J by 6 bases, 8 bases remained unmatched. The germline gives CDR1 SNHLY, CDR2 FYNNEI. This CDR3 has 13 amino acids. DNA of the CDR3: TGTGCCAGCACTGCCGGACAGGGTCGCGAGCAGTACTTC. Translating it yields CASTAGQGREQYF. Full variable domain (outside the CDR3, taken from reference TRBV2 and TRBJ2-7): EPEVTQTPSHQVTQMGQEVILRCVPISNHLYFYWYRQILGQKVEFLVSFYNNEISEKSEIFDDQFSVERPDGSNFTLKIRSTKLEDSAMYFCASTAGQGREQYFGPGTRLTVT.

J is TRBJ2-7 and V is TRBV6-5; maybe TRBD2 (5 bases). The CDR3 has 14 residues. V lost 4 bases to trimming and J lost 4 bases, with 14 bases between them. Germline V lookup: CDR1 MNHEY, CDR2 SVGAGI. CDR3: CASSSNPSQYEQYF. CDR3 in DNA: TGTGCCAGCAGTTCCAACCCTAGCCAATACGAGCAGTACTTC.

The gene calls are TRBV18 and TRBJ2-5, with 7 nucleotides matching TRBD2. Germline CDR1 reads KGHSH; CDR2 reads LQKENI. V trimming: 6 bases; J trimming: 7 bases; junction bases outside the gene matches: 11. The length of the CDR3 is 14 residues. The CDR3: CASSPQRGPGTQYF. The CDR3 DNA reads as TGTGCCAGCTCCCCCCAGCGGGGCCCAGGGACCCAGTACTTC.